This TCR beta chain was sequenced for a study of blood T cells in healthy people across ages. As for this clonotype: Its antigen is currently unknown.

The authors ran a second PCR of 7 to 11 cycles using a sample-barcoded 5' primer and a J-beta primer mix. At least 3 million CDR3-containing paired-end reads were obtained per sample. TCRdb re-called the 5' RACE reads with MiXCR, one entry per CDR3 protein. Here the sample spans just over 800,000 distinct CDR3 sequences, approximately 65% being singletons. The CDR3 is 22 residues long. V was trimmed by 0 bases and J by 1 base, leaving 27 bases between them. Germline CDR1 and CDR2: KGHDR and SFDVKD. Study findings and constraints: The study found TCR beta diversity correlated strongly with naive T cell percentage.

This chain links TRBV24-1 with TRBJ1-5; D might be TRBD1 (5 bases). Sequencing was carried out using blood. This TCR was recovered from a man younger than 40 in good health. Here the CDR3 DNA reads TGTGCCACCAGTGATTTGGCGGGACCAACCGACCAAAACGACTTCAGCAATCAGCCCCAGCATTTT. It encodes CATSDLAGPTDQNDFSNQPQHF.